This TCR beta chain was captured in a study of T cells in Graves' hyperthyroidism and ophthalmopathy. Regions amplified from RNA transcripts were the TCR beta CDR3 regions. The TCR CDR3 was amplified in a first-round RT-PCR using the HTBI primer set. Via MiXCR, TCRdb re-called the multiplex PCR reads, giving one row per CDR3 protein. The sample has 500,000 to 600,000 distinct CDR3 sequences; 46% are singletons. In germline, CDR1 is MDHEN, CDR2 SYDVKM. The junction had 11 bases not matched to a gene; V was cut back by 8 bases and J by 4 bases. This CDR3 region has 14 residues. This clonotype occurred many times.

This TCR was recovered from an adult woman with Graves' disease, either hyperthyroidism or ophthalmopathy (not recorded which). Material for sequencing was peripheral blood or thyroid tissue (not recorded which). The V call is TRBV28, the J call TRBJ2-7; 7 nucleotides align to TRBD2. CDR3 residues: CASQSGGRWYEQYF. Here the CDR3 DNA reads TGTGCCAGCCAAAGCGGCGGGAGATGGTACGAGCAGTACTTC.